This T cell receptor beta chain was captured by sequencing in a study of blood T cell repertoires in COVID-19. About the research overall: There were acute and convalescent COVID-19 samples, and they came from the United States, Italy and Spain. T cells, B-cell-depleted T cells, or PBMCs supplied cDNA or gDNA.

Methods used by the authors: Reference gene primer amplification in the assay estimated nucleated cell counts. Profiled with immunoSEQ multiplex PCR; TCRdb holds only in-frame clones, not every one. The DNA gave D and trimming, while V, J and clone size come from that table. The profile covers roughly 60,000 clones, with over 70% appearing a single time and about a tenth taken by the ten largest. Seattle's cohort entered during active infection and was followed longitudinally. The CDR3 totals 16 residues. Germline V lookup: CDR1 SGHRS, CDR2 YFSETQ. The V and J ends lost 0 bases and 2 bases, in that order; junction bases with no gene match: 5.

This clonotype was sampled from a man aged 30-40 years with COVID-19, enrolled during active disease. Sequenced: peripheral blood. V is TRBV5-1 and J is TRBJ1-3, with 7 bases lining up with TRBD1. CDR3 residues: CASSLGNTGAGNTIYF. The CDR3 DNA reads as TGCGCCAGCAGCTTGGGCAACACAGGGGCTGGAAACACCATATATTTT.